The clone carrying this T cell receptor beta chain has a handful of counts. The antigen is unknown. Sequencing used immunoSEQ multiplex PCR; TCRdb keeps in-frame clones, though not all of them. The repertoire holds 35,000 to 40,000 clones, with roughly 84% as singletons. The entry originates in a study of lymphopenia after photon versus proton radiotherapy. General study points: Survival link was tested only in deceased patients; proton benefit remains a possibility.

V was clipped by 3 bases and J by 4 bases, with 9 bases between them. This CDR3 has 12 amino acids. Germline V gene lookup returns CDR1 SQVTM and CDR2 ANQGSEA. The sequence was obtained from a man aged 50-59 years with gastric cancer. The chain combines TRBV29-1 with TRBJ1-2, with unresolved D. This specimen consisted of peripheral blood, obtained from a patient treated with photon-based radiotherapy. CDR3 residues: CSVEALTYGYTF. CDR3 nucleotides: TGCAGCGTTGAGGCGCTAACCTATGGCTACACCTTC.